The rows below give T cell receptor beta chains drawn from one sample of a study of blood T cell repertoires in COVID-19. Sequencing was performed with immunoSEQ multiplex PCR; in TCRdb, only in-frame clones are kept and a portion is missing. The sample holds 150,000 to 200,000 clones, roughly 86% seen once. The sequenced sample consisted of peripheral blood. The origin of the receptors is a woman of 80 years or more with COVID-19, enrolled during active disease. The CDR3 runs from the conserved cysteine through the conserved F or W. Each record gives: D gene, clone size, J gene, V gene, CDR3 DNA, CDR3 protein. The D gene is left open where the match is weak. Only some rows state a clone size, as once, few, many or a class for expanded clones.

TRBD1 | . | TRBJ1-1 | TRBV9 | TGTGCCAGCAGCGCCCAGGGGGCCCTGAACACTGAAGCTTTCTTT | CASSAQGALNTEAFF
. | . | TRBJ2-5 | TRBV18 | TGTGCCAGCTCACCTTTGGACTCAGAGACCCAGTACTTC | CASSPLDSETQYF
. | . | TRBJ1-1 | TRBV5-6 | TGTGCCAGCAGCTCCCCGGGGAGGGCAGACACTGAAGCTTTCTTT | CASSSPGRADTEAFF
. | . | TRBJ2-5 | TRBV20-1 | TGCAGTGCACTAGGCCCAGCGACCCAGTACTTC | CSALGPATQYF
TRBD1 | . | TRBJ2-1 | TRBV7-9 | TGTGCCAGCAGCTTACAACAGGGGGTGGATGAGCAGTTCTTC | CASSLQQGVDEQFF
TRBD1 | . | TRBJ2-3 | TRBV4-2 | TGTGCCAGCAGCCAAACAGGGGCCAGTACGCAGTATTTT | CASSQTGASTQYF
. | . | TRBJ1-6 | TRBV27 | TGTGCCAGCAGTTTATTTGGGGACAACTCAAATTCACCCCTCCACTTT | CASSLFGDNSNSPLHF
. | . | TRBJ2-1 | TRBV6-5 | TGTGCCAGCAGTTCTTCCCGGGAGTACAATGAGCAGTTCTTC | CASSSSREYNEQFF
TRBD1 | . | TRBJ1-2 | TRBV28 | TGTGCCAGCAGCCCCGGGACAGACTATGGCTACACCTTC | CASSPGTDYGYTF
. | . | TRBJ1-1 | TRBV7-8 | TGTGCCAGCAGCAGAGGGGCGAACACTGAAGCTTTCTTT | CASSRGANTEAFF
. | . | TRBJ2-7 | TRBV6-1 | TGTGCCAGCAGTGACGACAGGATGGGCTACGAGCAGTACTTC | CASSDDRMGYEQYF
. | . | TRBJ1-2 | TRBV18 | TGTGCCAGCTCACCATTGGCAGGGGATAACTATGGCTACACCTTC | CASSPLAGDNYGYTF
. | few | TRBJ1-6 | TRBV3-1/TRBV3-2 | TGTGCCAGCAGCCAGTCTCAGGGGCTCAGGGATTCACCCCTCCACTTT | CASSQSQGLRDSPLHF
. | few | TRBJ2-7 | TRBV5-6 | TGTGCCAGCAGCTTGGGTTTTGGCTCCGATACCTACGAGCAGTACTTC | CASSLGFGSDTYEQYF
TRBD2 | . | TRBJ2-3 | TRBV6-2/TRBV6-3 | TGTGCCAGCTGCCCAGTACCGGGGGGGCTAGATACGCAGTATTTT | CASCPVPGGLDTQYF
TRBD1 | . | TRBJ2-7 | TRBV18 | TGTGCCAGCTCACCCGGGACAGGCGCCTACGAGCAGTACTTC | CASSPGTGAYEQYF
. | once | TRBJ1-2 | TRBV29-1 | TGCAGCGTTTCCTATGTCCAGGGTAGACCTAACTATGGCTACACCTTC | CSVSYVQGRPNYGYTF
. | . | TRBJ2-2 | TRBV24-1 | TGTGCCACCAGTGATCGCGGGTCAACGGGGGAGCTGTTTTTT | CATSDRGSTGELFF
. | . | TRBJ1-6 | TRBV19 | TGTGCCAGTAGTGTCTCTTCAGGGAAATCTAATTCACCCCTCCACTTT | CASSVSSGKSNSPLHF
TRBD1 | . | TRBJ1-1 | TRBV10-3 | TGTGCCATCAGTGTGACAGGGGCCCTGAACACTGAAGCTTTCTTT | CAISVTGALNTEAFF
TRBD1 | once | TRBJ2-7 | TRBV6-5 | TGTGCCAGCAGTTACTCGGGACAGTCCTACGAGCAGTACTTC | CASSYSGQSYEQYF
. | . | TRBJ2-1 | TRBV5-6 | TGTGCCAGCAGCTTGATTGCGGGTGAGCAGTTCTTC | CASSLIAGEQFF
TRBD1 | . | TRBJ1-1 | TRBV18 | TGTGCCAGCTCATCGGACAGGGGGCTGACTGAAGCTTTCTTT | CASSSDRGLTEAFF
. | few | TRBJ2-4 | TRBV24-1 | TGTGCCACCAGTGATTCGCGGGGACTTCAGTACTTC | CATSDSRGLQYF
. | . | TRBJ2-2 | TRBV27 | TGTGCCAGCAGTTTACGCGGATCGAACACCGGGGAGCTGTTTTTT | CASSLRGSNTGELFF
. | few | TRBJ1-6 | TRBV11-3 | TGTGCCAGCAGCTTGGAGGTCAATTCACCCCTCCACTTT | CASSLEVNSPLHF
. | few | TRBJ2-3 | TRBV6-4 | TGTGCCAGCAGTGACTCGTCGGATACGCAGTATTTT | CASSDSSDTQYF
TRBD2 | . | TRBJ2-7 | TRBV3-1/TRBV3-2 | TGTGCCAGCAGCCGCGCCGGGACTAGCGGGACGGGCGAGCAGTACTTC | CASSRAGTSGTGEQYF
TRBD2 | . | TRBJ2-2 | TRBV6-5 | TGTGCCAGCAGTTCGCGGGGGAGGGTCACCGGGGAGCTGTTTTTT | CASSSRGRVTGELFF
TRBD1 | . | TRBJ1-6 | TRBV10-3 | TGTGCCATCGCAGGGGGTTACAATTCACCCCTCCACTTT | CAIAGGYNSPLHF
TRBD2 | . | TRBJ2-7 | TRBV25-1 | TGTGCCAGCAGTGAATCGGGGCGGGGGAGCTCCTACGAGCAGTACTTC | CASSESGRGSSYEQYF
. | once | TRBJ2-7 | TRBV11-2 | TGTGCCAGCAGCTTATGGGACACCACCTACGAGCAGTACTTC | CASSLWDTTYEQYF
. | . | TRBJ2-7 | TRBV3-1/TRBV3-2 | TGTGCCAGCAGCGCCTATAACTACGAGCAGTACTTC | CASSAYNYEQYF
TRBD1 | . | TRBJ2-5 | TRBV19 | TGTGCCAGTAGTATGACAGGGGGGTGGGAGACCCAGTACTTC | CASSMTGGWETQYF
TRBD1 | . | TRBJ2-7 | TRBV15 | TGTGCCACCAGCAGAGCCGACAGGGCGGTAGGCGAGCAGTACTTC | CATSRADRAVGEQYF
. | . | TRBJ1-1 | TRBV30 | TGTGCCTGGAGTGGTAGCACCTATGAAGCTTTCTTT | CAWSGSTYEAFF
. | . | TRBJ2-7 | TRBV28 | TGTGCCATCTTAAACTCCTACGAGCAGTACTTC | CAILNSYEQYF
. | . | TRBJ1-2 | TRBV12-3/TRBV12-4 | TGTGCCAGCAGTCTACTCTATGGCTACACCTTC | CASSLLYGYTF
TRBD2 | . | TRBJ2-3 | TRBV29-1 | TGCAGCGTCGCGGGAGTCAGGGCCCCGAACACAGATACGCAGTATTTT | CSVAGVRAPNTDTQYF
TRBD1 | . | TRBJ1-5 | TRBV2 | TGTGCCAGCAGAGACAGGGACAATCAGCCCCAGCATTTT | CASRDRDNQPQHF
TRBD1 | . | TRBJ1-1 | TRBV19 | TGTGCCAGTAGTATAATGGGGACAGGGTATTATCCTGAAGCTTTCTTT | CASSIMGTGYYPEAFF
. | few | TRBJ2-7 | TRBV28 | TGTGCCAGCACCCCCTCGGGTCCCTTAGGGGACGAGCAGTACTTC | CASTPSGPLGDEQYF
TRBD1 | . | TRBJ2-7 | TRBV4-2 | TGTGCCAGCAGCCAGGCCTACAGGGGCCTTCCCTACGAGCAGTACTTC | CASSQAYRGLPYEQYF
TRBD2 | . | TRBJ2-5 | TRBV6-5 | TGTGCCAGCAGTTTTAACGGCGGGGGGAGGTACTTC | CASSFNGGGRYF
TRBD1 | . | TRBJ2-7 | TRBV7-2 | TGTGCCAGCAGCCCCCCCGGGACAGGGTACGAGCAGTACTTC | CASSPPGTGYEQYF
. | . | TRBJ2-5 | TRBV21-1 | TGTGCCAGCAGCAAAGGGAAGGGGCGAAGAGAGACCCAGTACTTC | CASSKGKGRRETQYF
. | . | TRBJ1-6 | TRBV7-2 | TGTGCCAGCAGCTTAGAGTCGGGGGGTTTTAATTCACCCCTCCACTTT | CASSLESGGFNSPLHF
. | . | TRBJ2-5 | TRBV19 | TGTGCCAGTAGTAAGAGGGTCCGCGAGACCCAGTACTTC | CASSKRVRETQYF
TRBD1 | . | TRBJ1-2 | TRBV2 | TGTGCCAGCGACAGAGGACAGGGGGATGGCTACACCTTC | CASDRGQGDGYTF
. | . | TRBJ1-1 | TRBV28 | TGTGCCAGCAACTCCCTTGGACTGACTGAAGCTTTCTTT | CASNSLGLTEAFF
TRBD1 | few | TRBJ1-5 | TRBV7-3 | TGTGCCAGCAGCTTGACAGGGGGAAGTCAGCCCCAGCATTTT | CASSLTGGSQPQHF
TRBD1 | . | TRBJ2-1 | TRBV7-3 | TGTGCCAGCAGCCGCCAACTAGGACAGGGGGCTGAGCAGTTCTTC | CASSRQLGQGAEQFF
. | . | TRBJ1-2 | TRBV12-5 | TGTGCTAGTGGTTTGGTACCAGGGAACTATGGCTACACCTTC | CASGLVPGNYGYTF
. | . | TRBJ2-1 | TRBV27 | TGTGCCAGCAGTCTGGACCCATGGGGGGATAATGAGCAGTTCTTC | CASSLDPWGDNEQFF
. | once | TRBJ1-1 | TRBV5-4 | TGTGCCAGCAGCATGAGTGGCAGTTTCGGGACTGAAGCTTTCTTT | CASSMSGSFGTEAFF